Following are 2 T cell receptor beta chains from one sample sequenced in a study of T cells after yellow fever vaccination. TCRdb redid the calling of the 5' RACE reads with MiXCR, one entry per CDR3 protein. The data hold 500,000 to 550,000 distinct CDR3 sequences, with 20% to 25% observed a single time. The source was PBMCs, collected roughly 20 days after the first yellow fever vaccination. The receptors come from a man between 18 and 29 years old who received the YFV17D yellow fever vaccine.

V and J are TRBV5-1 and TRBJ1-1; D is perhaps TRBD1 (6 bases). The CDR3 is made up of 13 amino acids. Germline CDR1 is SGHRS and CDR2 is YFSETQ. Deletions cut 1 base from V and 5 bases from J, with 9 bases between. The CDR3 sequence is CASSLQGLTEAFF. CDR3 coding DNA: TGCGCCAGCAGCTTGCAGGGGCTGACTGAAGCTTTCTTT.

This chain links TRBV20-1 with TRBJ2-3; TRBD2 aligns across 9 bases. The CDR3 extends over 14 amino acids. The V gene's germline CDR1 is DFQATT and CDR2 SNEGSKA (reference sequence). J was trimmed by 2 bases and V by 1 base; bases with no gene match: 1. This CDR3 is CSARVAGATDTQYF. Here the CDR3 DNA reads TGCAGTGCTAGAGTAGCGGGGGCCACAGATACGCAGTATTTT.